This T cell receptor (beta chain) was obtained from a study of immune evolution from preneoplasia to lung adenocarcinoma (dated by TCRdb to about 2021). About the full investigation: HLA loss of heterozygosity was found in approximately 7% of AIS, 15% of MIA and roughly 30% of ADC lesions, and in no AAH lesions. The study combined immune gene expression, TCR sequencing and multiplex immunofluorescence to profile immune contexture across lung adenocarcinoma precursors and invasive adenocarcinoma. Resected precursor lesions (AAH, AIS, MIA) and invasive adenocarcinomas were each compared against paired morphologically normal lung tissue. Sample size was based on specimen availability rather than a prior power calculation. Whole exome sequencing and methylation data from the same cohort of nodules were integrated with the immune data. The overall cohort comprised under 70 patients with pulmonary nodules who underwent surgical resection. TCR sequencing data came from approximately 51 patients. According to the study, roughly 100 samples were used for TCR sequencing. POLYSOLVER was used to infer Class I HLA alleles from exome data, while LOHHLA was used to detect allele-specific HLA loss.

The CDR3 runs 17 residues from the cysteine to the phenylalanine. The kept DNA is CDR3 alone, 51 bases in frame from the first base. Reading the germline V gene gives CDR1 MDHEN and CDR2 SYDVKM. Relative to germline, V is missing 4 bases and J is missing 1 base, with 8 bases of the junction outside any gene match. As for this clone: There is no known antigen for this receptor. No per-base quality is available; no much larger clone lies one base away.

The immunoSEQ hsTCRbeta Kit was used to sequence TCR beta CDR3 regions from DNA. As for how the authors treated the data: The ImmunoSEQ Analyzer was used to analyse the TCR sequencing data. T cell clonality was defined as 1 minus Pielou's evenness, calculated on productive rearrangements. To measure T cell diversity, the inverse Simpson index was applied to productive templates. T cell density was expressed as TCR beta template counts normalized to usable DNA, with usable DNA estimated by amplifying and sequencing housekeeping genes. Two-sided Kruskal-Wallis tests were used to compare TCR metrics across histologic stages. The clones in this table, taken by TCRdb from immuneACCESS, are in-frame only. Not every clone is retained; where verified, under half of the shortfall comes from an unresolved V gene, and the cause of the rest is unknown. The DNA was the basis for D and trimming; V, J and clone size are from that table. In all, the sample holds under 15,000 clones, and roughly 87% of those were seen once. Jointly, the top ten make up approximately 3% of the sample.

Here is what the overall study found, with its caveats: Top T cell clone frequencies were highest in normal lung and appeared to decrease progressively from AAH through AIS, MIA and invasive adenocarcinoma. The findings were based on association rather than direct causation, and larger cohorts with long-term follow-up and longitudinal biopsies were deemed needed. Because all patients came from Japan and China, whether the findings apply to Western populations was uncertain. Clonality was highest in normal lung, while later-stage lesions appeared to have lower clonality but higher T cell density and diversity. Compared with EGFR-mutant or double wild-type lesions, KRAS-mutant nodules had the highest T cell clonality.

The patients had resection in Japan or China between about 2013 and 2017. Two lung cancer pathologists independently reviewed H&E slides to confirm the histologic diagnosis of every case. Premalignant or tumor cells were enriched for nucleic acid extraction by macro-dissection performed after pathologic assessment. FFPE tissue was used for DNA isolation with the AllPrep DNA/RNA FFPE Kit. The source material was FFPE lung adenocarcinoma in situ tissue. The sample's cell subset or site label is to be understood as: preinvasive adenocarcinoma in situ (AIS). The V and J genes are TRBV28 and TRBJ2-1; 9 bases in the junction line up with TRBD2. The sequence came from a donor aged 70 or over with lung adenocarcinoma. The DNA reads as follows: TGTGCCAGCAGTTCACGGATTAGCGGGAGATCCTACAATGAGCAGTTCTTC. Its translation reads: CASSSRISGRSYNEQFF.